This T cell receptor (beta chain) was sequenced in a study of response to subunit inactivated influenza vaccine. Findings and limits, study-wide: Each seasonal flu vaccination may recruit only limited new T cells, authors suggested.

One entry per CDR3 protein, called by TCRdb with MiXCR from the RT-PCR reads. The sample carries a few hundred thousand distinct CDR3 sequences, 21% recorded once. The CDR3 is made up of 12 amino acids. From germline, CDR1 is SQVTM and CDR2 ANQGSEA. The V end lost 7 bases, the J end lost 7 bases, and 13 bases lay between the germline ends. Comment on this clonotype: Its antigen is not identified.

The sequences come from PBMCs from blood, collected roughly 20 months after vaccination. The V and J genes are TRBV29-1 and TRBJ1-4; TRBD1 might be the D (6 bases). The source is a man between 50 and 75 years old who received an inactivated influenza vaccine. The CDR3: CSANRDGEKLFF. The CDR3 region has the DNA TGCAGCGCAAACAGGGATGGTGAAAAACTGTTTTTT.